The 4 T cell receptor beta chains reported below all come from one sample, sequenced in a study of CD8 T cells in ankylosing spondylitis. TCRdb recomputed calls from the 5' RACE reads with MiXCR, one row per CDR3 protein. The sample holds about 240,000 distinct CDR3 sequences, 7% to 10% seen once. The sequenced sample consisted of blood, either unsorted or a sorted T cell fraction (not recorded which). These receptors all come from a female donor with ankylosing spondylitis or in good health (not recorded which).

The V call is TRBV6-6, the J call TRBJ1-2; D is ambiguous. This CDR3 spans 13 amino acids. Looked up from germline, CDR1 is MNHNY and CDR2 is SVGAGI (reference sequence). V was cut by 8 bases and J by 4 bases, with 14 bases left in between. The CDR3 region has the DNA TGTGCCAGCTCTCGAGACATCCTCTATGGCTACACCTTC. Residues: CASSRDILYGYTF.

This clonotype was seen ten or more times. V gene TRBV12-5 combines with J gene TRBJ2-7; no definite D call. This CDR3 contains 15 residues. Germline values: CDR1 LGHNT, CDR2 FRNRAP. V was pared by 2 bases and J by 5 bases, with 16 bases between. CDR3 DNA sequence: TGTGCTAGTGGTTTGTCGCTTTCTGGGGTACACGAGCAGTACTTC. This sequence encodes CASGLSLSGVHEQYF.

In its sample, this clonotype was seen many times. This chain connects TRBV20-1 to TRBJ2-7; D remains ambiguous. The V gene's germline CDR1 is DFQATT and CDR2 SNEGSKA (reference sequence). The CDR3 covers 14 residues. The V and J ends lost 2 bases and 1 base respectively, with 12 bases between them. CDR3 bases: TGCAGTGCTAGATCTCTCGGCGGTTCCTACGAGCAGTACTTC. It specifies CSARSLGGSYEQYF.

The CDR3, as DNA: TGTGCCAGCAGCTTACAGGGCGCGGGCACCGGGGAGCTGTTTTTT. It is translated as CASSLQGAGTGELFF. V and J are TRBV5-6 and TRBJ2-2; weak D call: TRBD1 (6 bases). The CDR3 runs to 15 residues. V was shortened by 2 bases and J by 4 bases, with 12 bases between the two germline ends. CDR1 and CDR2 from the germline V gene are SGHDT and YYEEEE.